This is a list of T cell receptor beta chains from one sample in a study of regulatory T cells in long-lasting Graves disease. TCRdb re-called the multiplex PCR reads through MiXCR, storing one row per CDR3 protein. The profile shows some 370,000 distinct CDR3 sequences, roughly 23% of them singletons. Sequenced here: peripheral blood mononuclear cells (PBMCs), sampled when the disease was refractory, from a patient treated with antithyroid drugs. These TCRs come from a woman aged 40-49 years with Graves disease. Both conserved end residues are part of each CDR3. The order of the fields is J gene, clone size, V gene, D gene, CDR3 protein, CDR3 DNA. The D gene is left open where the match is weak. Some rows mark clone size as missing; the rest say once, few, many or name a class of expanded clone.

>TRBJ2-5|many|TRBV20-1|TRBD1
CSAPGTASQETQYF
TGCAGTGCTCCGGGGACAGCTAGTCAAGAGACCCAGTACTTC
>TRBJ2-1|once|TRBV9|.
CASTPRAESSYNEQFF
TGTGCCAGCACCCCCCGGGCGGAGAGCTCCTACAATGAGCAGTTCTTC
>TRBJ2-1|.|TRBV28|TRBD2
CASSALAGEQFF
TGTGCCAGCAGTGCGCTAGCGGGCGAGCAGTTCTTC
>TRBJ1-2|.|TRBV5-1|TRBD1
CASSLVGSGTGDGYTF
TGTGCCAGCAGCTTGGTTGGATCGGGGACAGGGGATGGCTACACCTTC
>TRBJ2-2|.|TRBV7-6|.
CASSFWQSNTGELFF
TGTGCCAGCAGCTTTTGGCAATCGAACACCGGGGAGCTGTTTTTT
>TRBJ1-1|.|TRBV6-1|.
CASNGQGGTEAFF
TGTGCCAGCAATGGCCAGGGCGGGACTGAAGCTTTCTTT
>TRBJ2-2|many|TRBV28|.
CASSYGGHAGELFF
TGTGCCAGCAGTTACGGGGGACACGCCGGGGAGCTGTTTTTT
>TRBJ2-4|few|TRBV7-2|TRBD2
CASSLTSGRPKNIQYF
TGTGCCAGCAGCTTAACTAGCGGGAGGCCCAAAAACATTCAGTACTTC
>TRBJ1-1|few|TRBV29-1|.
CSAIQGSNTEAFF
TGCAGCGCTATACAGGGTTCGAACACTGAAGCTTTCTTT
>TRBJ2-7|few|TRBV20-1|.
CSASARGAHGLAYEQYF
TGCAGTGCTAGTGCCAGGGGGGCGCATGGGTTGGCCTACGAGCAGTACTTC
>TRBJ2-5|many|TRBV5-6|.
CASSLVELGQETQYF
TGTGCCAGCAGCTTGGTGGAGTTGGGCCAAGAGACCCAGTACTTC
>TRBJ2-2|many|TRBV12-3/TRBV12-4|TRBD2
CASSDSGGSGELFF
TGTGCCAGCAGTGATAGCGGGGGAAGCGGGGAGCTGTTTTTT
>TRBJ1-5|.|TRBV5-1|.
CASNLGTGIGNQPQHF
TGCGCCAGCAACTTGGGAACAGGGATCGGCAATCAGCCCCAGCATTTT
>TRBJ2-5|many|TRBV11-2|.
CASSPLGVGSQETQYF
TGTGCCAGCAGTCCTCTGGGGGTCGGATCACAAGAGACCCAGTACTTC
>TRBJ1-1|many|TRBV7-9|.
CASSFYESAGYEAFF
TGTGCCAGCAGCTTCTATGAGTCGGCAGGGTATGAAGCTTTCTTT
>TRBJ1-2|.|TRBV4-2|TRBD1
CASSQDPGGDGYTF
TGTGCCAGCAGCCAAGATCCAGGGGGGGATGGCTACACCTTC
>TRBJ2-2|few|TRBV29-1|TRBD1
CSVARDRNTGELFF
TGCAGCGTTGCCCGGGACAGGAACACCGGGGAGCTGTTTTTT
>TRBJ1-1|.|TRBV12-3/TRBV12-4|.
CASSLVFAEDKAFF
TGTGCCAGCAGTTTAGTTTTCGCGGAGGATAAAGCTTTCTTT
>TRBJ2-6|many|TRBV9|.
CASSAIGDRSSGANVLTF
TGTGCCAGCAGCGCCATAGGAGACAGGTCCTCTGGGGCCAACGTCCTGACTTTC
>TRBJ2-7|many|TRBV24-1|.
CATSDYGSYEQYF
TGTGCCACCAGTGATTATGGTTCCTACGAGCAGTACTTC
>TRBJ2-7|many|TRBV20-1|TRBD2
CSAERETYEQYF
TGCAGCGCCGAGCGGGAGACCTACGAGCAGTACTTC
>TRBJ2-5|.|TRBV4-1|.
CASSPTQVQETQYF
TGCGCCAGCAGCCCGACTCAAGTACAAGAGACCCAGTACTTC
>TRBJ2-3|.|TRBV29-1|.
CSGERGFGDTQYF
TGCAGCGGCGAAAGGGGGTTCGGAGATACGCAGTATTTT
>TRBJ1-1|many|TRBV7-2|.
CASSLARVDEAFF
TGTGCCAGCAGCCTAGCCAGGGTCGATGAAGCTTTCTTT
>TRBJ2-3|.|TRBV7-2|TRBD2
CASSLELGGSGPDTQYF
TGTGCCAGCAGCTTAGAACTCGGCGGGAGCGGCCCAGATACGCAGTATTTT
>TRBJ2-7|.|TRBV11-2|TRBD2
CASSPGASGSYEQYF
TGTGCCAGCAGCCCGGGAGCCAGCGGGAGCTACGAGCAGTACTTC
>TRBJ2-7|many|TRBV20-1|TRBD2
CSARKREAAYEQYF
TGCAGTGCTAGAAAGCGGGAGGCCGCCTACGAGCAGTACTTC
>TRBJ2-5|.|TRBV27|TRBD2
CASSLLGSGRGTQYF
TGTGCCAGCAGTTTACTCGGTAGCGGGAGGGGGACCCAGTACTTC
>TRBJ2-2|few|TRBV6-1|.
CASRSMAGELFF
TGTGCCAGCAGGAGCATGGCCGGGGAGCTGTTTTTT
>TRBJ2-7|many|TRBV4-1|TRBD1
CASSPPSTGSPHEQYF
TGCGCCAGCAGCCCACCTTCGACAGGGTCCCCCCACGAGCAGTACTTC
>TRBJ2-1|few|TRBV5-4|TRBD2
CASSPRLSGGSNEQFF
TGTGCCAGCAGCCCACGGCTGTCGGGGGGGAGTAATGAGCAGTTCTTC
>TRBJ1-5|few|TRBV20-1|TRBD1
CSAETGGYGGQPQHF
TGCAGTGCCGAGACAGGGGGTTACGGGGGCCAGCCCCAGCATTTT
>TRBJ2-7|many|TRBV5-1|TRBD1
CASSFGQDPYEQYF
TGCGCCAGCAGCTTTGGACAGGACCCCTACGAGCAGTACTTC
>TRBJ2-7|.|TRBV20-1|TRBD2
CSARDRQRGSYEQYF
TGCAGTGCTAGAGATCGCCAGCGGGGGTCCTACGAGCAGTACTTC
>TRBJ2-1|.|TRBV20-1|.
CSVLIAFHSYNEQFF
TGCAGTGTTCTCATAGCGTTTCACTCCTACAATGAGCAGTTCTTC
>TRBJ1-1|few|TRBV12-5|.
CASGLVRTARRLNTEAFF
TGTGCTAGTGGTTTGGTACGGACGGCGAGACGCTTGAACACTGAAGCTTTCTTT
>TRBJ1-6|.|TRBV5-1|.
CASSLAGLTYNSPLHF
TGCGCCAGCAGCTTAGCCGGATTGACCTATAATTCACCCCTCCACTTT
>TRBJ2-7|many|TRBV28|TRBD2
CASSTSSGDYEQYF
TGTGCCAGCAGTACTTCTAGCGGAGACTACGAGCAGTACTTC
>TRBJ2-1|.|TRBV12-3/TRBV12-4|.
CASRDRAGTKHFF
TGTGCCAGCAGGGACAGAGCCGGGACTAAGCACTTCTTC
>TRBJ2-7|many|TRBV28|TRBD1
CASSNRGSSYEQYF
TGTGCCAGCAGTAACAGGGGGAGCTCCTACGAGCAGTACTTC
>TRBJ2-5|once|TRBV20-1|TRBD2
CSARDSTSGSWQETQYF
TGCAGTGCTAGAGATAGTACTAGCGGGAGTTGGCAAGAGACCCAGTACTTC
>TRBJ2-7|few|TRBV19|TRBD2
CASSIYAAGSGSSYEQYF
TGTGCCAGTAGTATTTACGCCGCGGGTAGCGGGAGCTCCTACGAGCAGTACTTC